Included here is one T cell receptor (beta chain) sequence, with context. The sample originates from a study of CD8+CD57+ T cells in acquired aplastic anemia. It was genomic DNA that served as the template for profiling TCR beta VDJ and CDR3. MiXCR, run by TCRdb on the reads, gives a single entry per CDR3 protein. There are 350,000 to 450,000 distinct CDR3 sequences in the sample; 65% to 80% occur only once, and 4% lies in the top ten. The CDR3 sequence is 11 residues long. The V end lost 2 bases, the J end lost 10 bases, and 11 bases lay between the germline ends. The germline CDR1 and CDR2 sequences are DFQATT and SNEGSKA (reference sequence).

The V call is TRBV20-1, the J call TRBJ1-2, with unresolved D. The source of this sequence is a human donor in good health, serving as a control. Material: sorted CD4+, CD8+, or CD8+CD57+ T cells (not recorded which) from PBMCs. The CDR3 DNA sequence: TGCAGTGCTAGAAATAGCATGTCCTACACCTTC. Its protein is CSARNSMSYTF.